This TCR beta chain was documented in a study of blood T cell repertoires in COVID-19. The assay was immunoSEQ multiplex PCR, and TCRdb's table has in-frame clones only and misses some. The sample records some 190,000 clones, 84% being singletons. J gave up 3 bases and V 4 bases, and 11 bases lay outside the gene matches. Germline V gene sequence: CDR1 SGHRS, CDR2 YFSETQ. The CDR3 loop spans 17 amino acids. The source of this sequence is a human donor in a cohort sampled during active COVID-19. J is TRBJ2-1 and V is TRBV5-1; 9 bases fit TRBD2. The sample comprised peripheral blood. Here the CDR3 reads CASSRRIAGDGYNEQFF. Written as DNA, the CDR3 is TGCGCCAGCAGCAGGAGGATAGCGGGGGACGGCTACAATGAGCAGTTCTTC.